The 12 T cell receptor beta chains listed next were all sequenced from one sample in a study of blood T cell repertoires in COVID-19. Sequencing used immunoSEQ multiplex PCR; TCRdb keeps in-frame clones, though not all of them. The repertoire holds fewer than 400,000 clones, approximately 85% seen once, with about 2% in the top ten. Material: PBMCs or T cells enriched from blood (not recorded which). The receptors stem from a man aged 30 to 39 who had recovered from COVID-19.

This clone appeared a single time. The chain links TRBV5-1 to TRBJ2-7; 11 bases match TRBD1. Losses at the gene ends were 4 bases for V and 3 bases for J; bases not matched to a gene: 3. The CDR3 loop spans 14 amino acids. CDR1 is SGHRS, CDR2 YFSETQ, per germline. Here the CDR3 DNA reads TGCGCCAGCAGCACCGGGACAGGGGGCTACGAGCAGTACTTC. This sequence encodes CASSTGTGGYEQYF.

In this sample, this clone turned up once. The chain has TRBV9 and TRBJ2-1, with 9 bases identical to TRBD2. V was pared by 4 bases and J by 4 bases, with 18 bases of the junction left unmatched. This CDR3 has 19 amino acids. Germline assignment: CDR1 SGDLS and CDR2 YYNGEE. CDR3: CASSSILAGNFSGYNEQFF. CDR3 coding DNA: TGTGCCAGCAGCTCCATTCTAGCGGGGAATTTTTCGGGGTACAATGAGCAGTTCTTC.

This chain joins TRBV12-3 or TRBV12-4 and TRBJ2-5; D is unresolved. This CDR3 has 12 amino acids. V shed 5 bases and J shed 4 bases, with 8 bases lying between them. The CDR3 sequence is CASSIRRETQYF. As DNA, the CDR3 is TGTGCCAGCAGTATAAGGAGAGAGACCCAGTACTTC.

This clone was recorded a few times. This chain links TRBV9 with TRBJ1-1; D gene unclear. CDR1 SGDLS and CDR2 YYNGEE come from the germline V gene. The CDR3 is made up of 14 amino acids. V lost 4 bases, J lost 0 bases, and 10 bases lay in between. The CDR3 nucleotides are TGTGCCAGCAGCCCTCGGGTTTTGAACACTGAAGCTTTCTTT. Its protein is CASSPRVLNTEAFF.

With respect to this clone: The same CDR3 arises from other DNA sequences in this sample as well. The rearrangement links TRBV5-1 to TRBJ1-4, with 8 bases that match TRBD1. CDR1 SGHRS and CDR2 YFSETQ come from the germline V gene. CDR3 length: 14 amino acids. J gave up 7 bases and V 0 bases, and 2 bases lay outside the gene matches. CDR3 sequence reads: CASSLGQGSEKLFF. As DNA, the CDR3 is TGCGCCAGCAGCTTGGGACAGGGGAGTGAAAAACTGTTTTTT.

In this sample, this clone turned up once. The chain joins TRBV5-6 to TRBJ2-7; D is ambiguous. The length of the CDR3 is 15 residues. Trimming took off 4 bases at V and 3 bases at J, with 17 bases between the two ends. Germline lookup yields CDR1 SGHDT and CDR2 YYEEEE. DNA for the CDR3: TGTGCCAGCAGCCTAATCGTCTTTCGTGTCTACGAGCAGTACTTC. Amino acids: CASSLIVFRVYEQYF.

The chain recombines TRBV4-3 with TRBJ2-7, with TRBD1 matching over 7 bases. Germline CDR1 reads LGHNA; CDR2 reads YSLEER. This CDR3 has 16 amino acids. The J segment lost 0 bases and the V segment lost 0 bases, leaving 5 bases of the junction unmatched. The CDR3: CASSQDSDRFSYEQYF. In DNA form, the CDR3 reads TGCGCCAGCAGCCAAGACTCGGACAGGTTCTCCTACGAGCAGTACTTC.

The rearrangement links TRBV2 to TRBJ1-6; tentatively, D is TRBD1 (5 bases). Germline V CDR1 and CDR2: SNHLY, FYNNEI. This CDR3 has 17 residues. Trimming took off 7 bases at V and 8 bases at J, with 24 bases between the two ends. The CDR3 DNA follows: TGTGCCAGCAACCCGAGAGGTCCGGGGGGTTCGGATTCACCCCTCCACTTT. Translated, it gives CASNPRGPGGSDSPLHF.

V is TRBV21-1 and J is TRBJ1-2. TRBV21-1 is a pseudogene. This CDR3 has 17 residues. The CDR3 spells CASSKHPQDARGYGYTF. The CDR3 nucleotides are TGTGCCAGCAGCAAACACCCCCAGGACGCGCGGGGCTATGGCTACACCTTC.

The V gene is TRBV5-1, the J gene TRBJ1-5, with D perhaps TRBD1 (6 bases). Trimming took off 4 bases at V and 7 bases at J, with 18 bases between the two ends. The CDR3 is 15 amino acids. Per the germline V gene, CDR1 is SGHRS and CDR2 is YFSETQ. CDR3 loop: CASSRDGGARQPQHF. In DNA, the CDR3 is TGCGCCAGCAGCAGGGATGGGGGCGCAAGGCAGCCCCAGCATTTT.

The chain recombines TRBV9 with TRBJ2-5; possibly TRBD2 for D (5 bases). Germline V lookup: CDR1 SGDLS, CDR2 YYNGEE. CDR3 length: 14 amino acids. V lost 3 bases to trimming and J lost 4 bases, with 13 bases between them. CDR3 nucleotide sequence: TGTGCCAGCAGCGACTTGCTCGGAGGAGAGACCCAGTACTTC. It translates to CASSDLLGGETQYF.

CDR3 region: CSATDSEKLFF. In DNA form, the CDR3 reads TGCAGTGCTACGGACAGTGAAAAACTGTTTTTT. The chain carries TRBV20-1 and TRBJ1-4; maybe TRBD1 (6 bases). V dropped 4 bases and J dropped 7 bases, with 7 bases sitting between them. In germline, CDR1 is DFQATT, CDR2 SNEGSKA (reference sequence). The CDR3 extends over 11 amino acids.